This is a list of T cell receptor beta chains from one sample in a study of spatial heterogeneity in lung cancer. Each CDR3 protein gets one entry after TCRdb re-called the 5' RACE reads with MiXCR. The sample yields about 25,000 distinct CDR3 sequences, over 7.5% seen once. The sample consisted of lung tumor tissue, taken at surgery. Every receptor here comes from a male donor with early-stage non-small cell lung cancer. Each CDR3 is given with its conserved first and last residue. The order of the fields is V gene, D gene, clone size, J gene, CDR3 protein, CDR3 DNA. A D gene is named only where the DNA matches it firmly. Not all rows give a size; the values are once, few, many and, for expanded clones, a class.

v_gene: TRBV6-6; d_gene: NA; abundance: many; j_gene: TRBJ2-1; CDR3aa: CASSYPGEQFF; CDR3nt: TGTGCCAGCAGTTACCCTGGTGAGCAGTTCTTC
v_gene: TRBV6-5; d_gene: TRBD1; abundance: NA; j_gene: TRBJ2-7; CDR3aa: CASSYRTGGMYEQYF; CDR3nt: TGTGCCAGCAGTTACAGGACAGGGGGCATGTACGAGCAGTACTTC
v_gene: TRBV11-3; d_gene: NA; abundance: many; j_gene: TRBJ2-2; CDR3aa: CASSPRPGMNTGELFF; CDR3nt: TGTGCCAGCAGCCCTCGCCCGGGGATGAACACCGGGGAGCTGTTTTTT
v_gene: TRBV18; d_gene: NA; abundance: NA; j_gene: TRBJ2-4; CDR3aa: CASSDQMGQQAKNIQYF; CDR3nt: TGTGCCAGCTCAGACCAAATGGGACAACAAGCCAAAAACATTCAGTACTTC
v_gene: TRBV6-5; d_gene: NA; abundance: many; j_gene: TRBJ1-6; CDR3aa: CASSYSNSPLHF; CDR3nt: TGTGCCAGCAGTTACTCAAATTCACCCCTCCACTTT
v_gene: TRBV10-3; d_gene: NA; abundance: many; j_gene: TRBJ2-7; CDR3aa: CAISEPPTLIYEQYF; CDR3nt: TGTGCCATCAGTGAGCCTCCAACACTAATCTACGAGCAGTACTTC
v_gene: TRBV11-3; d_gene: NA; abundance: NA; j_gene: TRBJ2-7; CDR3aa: CASSFPYEQYF; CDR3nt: TGTGCCAGCAGCTTTCCCTACGAGCAGTACTTC
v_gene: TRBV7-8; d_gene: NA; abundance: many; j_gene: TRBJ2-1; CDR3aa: CASSFDRLREQFF; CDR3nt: TGTGCCAGCAGCTTCGATAGGCTTCGGGAGCAGTTCTTC
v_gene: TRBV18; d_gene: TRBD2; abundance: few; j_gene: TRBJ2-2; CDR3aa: CASSPLAGEHTGELFF; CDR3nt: TGTGCCAGCTCACCCCTAGCGGGAGAGCACACCGGGGAGCTGTTTTTT
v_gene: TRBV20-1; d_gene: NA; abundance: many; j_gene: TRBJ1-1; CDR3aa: CSASGGYTEAFF; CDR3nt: TGCAGTGCTTCTGGGGGGTACACTGAAGCTTTCTTT
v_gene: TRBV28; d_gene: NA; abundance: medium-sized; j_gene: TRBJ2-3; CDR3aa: CAAQADRLTDTQYF; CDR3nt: TGTGCGGCACAGGCCGACAGACTCACAGATACGCAGTATTTT
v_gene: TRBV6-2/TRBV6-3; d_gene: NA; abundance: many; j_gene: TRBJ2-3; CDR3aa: CASSPPSWADTQYF; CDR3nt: TGTGCCAGCAGTCCACCCTCTTGGGCAGATACGCAGTATTTT
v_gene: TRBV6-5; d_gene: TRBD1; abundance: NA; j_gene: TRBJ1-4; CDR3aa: CASSSGTGEKLFF; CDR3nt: TGTGCCAGCAGTTCCGGGACAGGGGAAAAACTGTTTTTT
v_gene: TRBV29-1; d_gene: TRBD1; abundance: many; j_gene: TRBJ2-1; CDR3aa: CSLRDRGYNEQFF; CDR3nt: TGCAGCCTCCGGGACAGGGGCTACAATGAGCAGTTCTTC
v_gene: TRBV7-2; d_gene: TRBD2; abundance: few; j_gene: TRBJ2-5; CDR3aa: CASSDSGRALETQYF; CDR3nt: TGTGCCAGCAGCGATAGCGGGAGGGCCTTGGAGACCCAGTACTTC
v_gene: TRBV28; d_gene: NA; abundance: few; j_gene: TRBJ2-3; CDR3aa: CASSPRTARTDTQYF; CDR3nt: TGTGCCAGCAGCCCTAGGACAGCTCGCACAGATACGCAGTATTTT
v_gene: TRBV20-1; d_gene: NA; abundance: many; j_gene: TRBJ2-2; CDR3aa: CSARDLAGKELFF; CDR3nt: TGCAGTGCTAGAGATTTAGCCGGGAAGGAGCTGTTTTTT
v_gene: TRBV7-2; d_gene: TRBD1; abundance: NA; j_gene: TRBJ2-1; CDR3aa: CASSLENRDRFF; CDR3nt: TGTGCCAGCAGCCTTGAGAACAGGGACAGGTTCTTC